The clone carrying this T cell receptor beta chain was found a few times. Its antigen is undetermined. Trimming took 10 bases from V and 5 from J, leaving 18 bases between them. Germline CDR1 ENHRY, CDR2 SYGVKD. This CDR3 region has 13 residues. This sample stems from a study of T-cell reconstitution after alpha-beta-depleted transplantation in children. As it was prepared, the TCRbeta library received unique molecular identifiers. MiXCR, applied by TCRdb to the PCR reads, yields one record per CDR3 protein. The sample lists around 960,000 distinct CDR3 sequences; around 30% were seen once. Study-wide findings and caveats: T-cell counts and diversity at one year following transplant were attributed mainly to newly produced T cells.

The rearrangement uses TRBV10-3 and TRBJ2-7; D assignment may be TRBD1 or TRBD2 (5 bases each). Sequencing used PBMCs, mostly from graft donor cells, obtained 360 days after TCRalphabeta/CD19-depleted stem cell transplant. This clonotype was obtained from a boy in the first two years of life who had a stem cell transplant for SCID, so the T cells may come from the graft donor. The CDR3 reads CANGDGVLDEQYF. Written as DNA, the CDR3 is TGTGCCAACGGGGACGGGGTCTTGGACGAGCAGTACTTC.